These 7 T cell receptor beta chains originate from one sample sequenced in a study of T cell responses to AZD1222 COVID-19 vaccine. Produced via immunoSEQ multiplex PCR; TCRdb's table is partial and in-frame only. The profile shows roughly 150,000 clones, about 87% of them singletons. Sample: peripheral blood, taken on day 0 of MenACWY control vaccination. The receptors were sampled from an adult in good health.

V gene TRBV29-1 combines with J gene TRBJ1-4; 10 bases map to TRBD1. Germline V gene sequence: CDR1 SQVTM, CDR2 ANQGSEA. J gave up 0 bases and V 4 bases, and 5 bases lay outside the gene matches. The CDR3 is 16 residues long. The CDR3 reads CSVAGDRGSTNEKLFF. DNA for the CDR3: TGCAGCGTTGCAGGGGACAGGGGTTCAACTAATGAAAAACTGTTTTTT.

The rearrangement joins TRBV7-2 to TRBJ1-6; D gene ambiguous. From germline, CDR1 is SGHTA and CDR2 FQGNSA. The CDR3 extends over 16 amino acids. V lost 5 bases and J 6 bases, leaving 17 bases between the germline ends. DNA of the CDR3: TGTGCCAGCAGCCCCCCAAGTCAGAGAGGTAATTCACCCCTCCACTTT. Translation: CASSPPSQRGNSPLHF.

J is TRBJ2-2 and V is TRBV11-3, with D unclear. The V end lost 0 bases, the J end lost 6 bases, and 5 bases lay between the germline ends. The CDR3 length is 13 residues. Germline lookup yields CDR1 SGHNT and CDR2 YENEEA. This CDR3 reads CASSLDRAGELFF. The CDR3 bases are TGTGCCAGCAGCTTAGATAGGGCCGGGGAGCTGTTTTTT.

The CDR3 nucleotides are TGTGCCAGCATCTCTAACGCGGACGCCTACAATGAGCAGTTCTTC. This encodes CASISNADAYNEQFF. The gene calls are TRBV6-6 and TRBJ2-1; D is unresolved. Trimming took 7 bases from V and 2 from J, leaving 15 bases between them. Germline V gene lookup returns CDR1 MNHNY and CDR2 SVGAGI (reference sequence). The CDR3 totals 15 residues.

This clone was picked up one time. The V gene is TRBV27, the J gene TRBJ2-7; 11 nucleotides agree with TRBD2. J gave up 3 bases and V 10 bases, and 5 bases lay outside the gene matches. Germline CDR1 and CDR2: MNHEY and SMNVEV (reference sequence). The CDR3 consists of 13 residues. The CDR3: CAITSGSIYEQYF. CDR3 nucleotides: TGTGCCATCACTAGCGGGAGTATCTACGAGCAGTACTTC.

The gene calls are TRBV24-1 and TRBJ2-5; D unresolved. Germline CDR1 reads KGHDR; CDR2 reads SFDVKD. The CDR3 runs to 15 residues. Trimming removed 1 base at V and 5 bases at J, with 13 bases between. The CDR3 DNA follows: TGTGCCACCAGTGATTTACCCGGCCCCCTGGAGACCCAGTACTTC. Protein: CATSDLPGPLETQYF.

This chain joins TRBV19 and TRBJ1-1, with D possibly matching TRBD1 (6 bases). Germline V gene lookup returns CDR1 LNHDA and CDR2 SQIVND (reference sequence). Trimming pared 0 bases from V and 6 bases from J, leaving 8 bases between. This CDR3 is 13 amino acids long. The chain's CDR3 is CASSIDSGAEAFF. The CDR3 bases are TGTGCCAGTAGTATAGATTCAGGGGCTGAAGCTTTCTTT.